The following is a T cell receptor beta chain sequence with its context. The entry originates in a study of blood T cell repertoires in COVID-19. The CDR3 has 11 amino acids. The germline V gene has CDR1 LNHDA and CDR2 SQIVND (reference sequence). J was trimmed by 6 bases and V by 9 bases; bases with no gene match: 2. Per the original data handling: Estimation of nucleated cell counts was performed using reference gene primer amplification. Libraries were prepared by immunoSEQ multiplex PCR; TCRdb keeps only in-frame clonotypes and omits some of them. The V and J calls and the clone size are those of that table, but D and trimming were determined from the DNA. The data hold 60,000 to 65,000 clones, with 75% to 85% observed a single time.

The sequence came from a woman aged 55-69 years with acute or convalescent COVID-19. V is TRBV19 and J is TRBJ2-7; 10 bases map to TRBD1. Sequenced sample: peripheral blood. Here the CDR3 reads CARRTGGEQYF. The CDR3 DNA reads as TGTGCCAGAAGGACAGGGGGCGAGCAGTACTTC.